This is a list of T cell receptor beta chains from one sample in a study of T-cell reconstitution after alpha-beta-depleted transplantation in children. From the PCR reads, TCRdb called clonotypes with MiXCR, one entry per CDR3 protein. The table lists under 50,000 distinct CDR3 sequences, 40% to 65% of them singletons. This specimen consisted of peripheral blood, obtained before TCRalphabeta/CD19-depleted stem cell transplant. The receptors here all came from a boy younger than two with SCID, due to receive a stem cell transplant. Both conserved end residues are part of each CDR3. Each record gives: clone size, D gene, J gene, V gene, CDR3 protein, CDR3 DNA. The D gene is left open where the match is weak. A clone size is listed for some rows: how often the clone was seen (once, few, many), or a class if it is expanded.

size: -; D: -; J: TRBJ1-1; V: TRBV7-9; CDR3: CASSLVFRGSTEAFF; DNA: TGTGCCAGCAGCTTAGTATTCAGGGGAAGCACTGAAGCTTTCTTT
size: -; D: -; J: TRBJ1-2; V: TRBV15; CDR3: CATARSGGNYGYTF; DNA: TGTGCCACAGCAAGGTCTGGAGGAAACTATGGCTACACCTTC
size: -; D: -; J: TRBJ2-2; V: TRBV6-2/TRBV6-3; CDR3: CASSYAGELFF; DNA: TGTGCCAGCAGTTACGCCGGGGAGCTGTTTTTT
size: few; D: TRBD2; J: TRBJ2-1; V: TRBV15; CDR3: CATSRGGLAGGFAYNEQFF; DNA: TGTGCCACCAGCAGAGGGGGACTAGCGGGGGGGTTCGCCTACAATGAGCAGTTCTTC
size: -; D: TRBD2; J: TRBJ2-7; V: TRBV7-2; CDR3: CSSSLSAGGPYEQYF; DNA: TGTTCCAGCAGCTTAAGCGCGGGGGGCCCCTACGAGCAGTACTTC
size: -; D: -; J: TRBJ2-7; V: TRBV11-2; CDR3: CASGVEASYEQYF; DNA: TGTGCCAGCGGAGTAGAGGCATCCTACGAGCAGTACTTC
size: -; D: TRBD1; J: TRBJ2-5; V: TRBV20-1; CDR3: CSAKILSLIPGQGASRAQETQYF; DNA: TGCAGTGCTAAGATCCTATCCTTAATCCCGGGACAGGGGGCCTCACGGGCACAAGAGACCCAGTACTTC
size: -; D: -; J: TRBJ2-1; V: TRBV29-1; CDR3: CSVEPPGLKNEQFF; DNA: TGCAGCGTTGAGCCCCCGGGACTCAAAAATGAGCAGTTCTTC
size: -; D: -; J: TRBJ1-2; V: TRBV5-4; CDR3: CASSLEASGGYTF; DNA: TGTGCCAGCAGCTTGGAGGCGTCGGGAGGCTACACCTTC
size: -; D: -; J: TRBJ2-1; V: TRBV7-2; CDR3: CASSLTRLTLGIGEQFF; DNA: TGTGCCAGCAGCTTGACGCGACTCACGCTAGGGATCGGTGAGCAGTTCTTC
size: once; D: -; J: TRBJ1-2; V: TRBV7-4; CDR3: CASSLAAHTGYTF; DNA: TGTGCCAGCAGCTTAGCGGCCCACACGGGCTACACCTTC
size: -; D: -; J: TRBJ1-1; V: TRBV20-1; CDR3: CSASDPSLRDTEAFF; DNA: TGCAGTGCTAGCGACCCAAGCCTGAGGGATACTGAAGCTTTCTTT